This T cell receptor beta chain was captured by sequencing in a study of T cell changes during pregnancy in multiple sclerosis. The method was immunoSEQ multiplex PCR; TCRdb's version includes in-frame clones alone and lacks a portion of them. The sample shows just under 65,000 clones, roughly 89% of them seen only once. The germline V and J ends were trimmed by 1 base and 9 bases, with 13 bases remaining between them. The CDR3 covers 14 residues. Germline V CDR1 and CDR2: LGHNA, YNFKEQ. This TCR came from a female donor in good health, enrolled as a control in a pregnancy study. This material consisted of peripheral blood, taken in the third trimester of pregnancy. The gene calls are TRBV4-2 and TRBJ2-1; unclear D gene. The CDR3 DNA is TGTGCCAGCAGCCAAGGTACGGGTGGCAGTGAGCAGTTCTTC. Its translation: CASSQGTGGSEQFF.